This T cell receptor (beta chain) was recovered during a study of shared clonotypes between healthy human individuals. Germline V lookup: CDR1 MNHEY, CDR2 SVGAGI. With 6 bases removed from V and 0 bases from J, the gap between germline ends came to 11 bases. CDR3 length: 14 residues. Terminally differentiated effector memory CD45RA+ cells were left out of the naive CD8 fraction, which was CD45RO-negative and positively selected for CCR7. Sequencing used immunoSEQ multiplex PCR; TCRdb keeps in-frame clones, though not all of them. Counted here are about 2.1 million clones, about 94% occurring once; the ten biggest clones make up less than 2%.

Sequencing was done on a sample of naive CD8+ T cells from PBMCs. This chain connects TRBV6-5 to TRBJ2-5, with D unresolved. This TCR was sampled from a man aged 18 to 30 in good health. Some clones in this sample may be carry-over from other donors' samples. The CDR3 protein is CASRHGRNQETQYF. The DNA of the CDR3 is TGTGCCAGCAGACACGGACGGAACCAAGAGACCCAGTACTTC.